The 9 T cell receptor beta chains in this list originate from one sample, sequenced in a study of regulatory T cells in long-lasting Graves disease. Arm-PCR of CDR3 regions with iRepertoire HTBI primers generated TCR beta libraries. TCRdb used MiXCR to reprocess the multiplex PCR reads, holding one entry per CDR3 protein. This table holds approximately 400,000 distinct CDR3 sequences, approximately 23% found once. The time point was: persistent/refractory GD, antithyroid drugs over 5 years with positive TRAb. From PBMCs, RNA was extracted and then used to make the TCR library. The sample in question was peripheral blood mononuclear cells (PBMCs), obtained when the disease was refractory, from a patient treated with antithyroid drugs. The receptors originated from a middle-aged woman with Graves disease.

The rearrangement joins TRBV19 to TRBJ2-7; the match to TRBD1 covers 8 bases. V shed 6 bases, J shed 2 bases, and the junction held 6 bases outside the gene matches. Per the germline V gene, CDR1 is LNHDA and CDR2 is SQIVND (reference sequence). The CDR3 extends over 14 amino acids. The CDR3 spells CASSGPDRAYEQYF. As DNA, the CDR3 is TGTGCCAGTAGCGGCCCGGACAGGGCCTACGAGCAGTACTTC.

CDR3 DNA sequence: TGCGCCAGCAGCCCGGGACAGGGTATCGGGGAGCTGTTTTTT. Protein: CASSPGQGIGELFF. This rearrangement joins TRBV5-1 to TRBJ2-2; 9 nucleotides align to TRBD1. CDR1 and CDR2 (germline): SGHRS, YFSETQ. This CDR3 has 14 residues. V shed 4 bases and J 7 bases; nucleotides not matched to a gene: 5.

This clonotype was observed a handful of times. The CDR3: CASSPGLGAETQYF. As DNA, the CDR3 is TGTGCCAGCAGCCCTGGTCTCGGGGCAGAGACCCAGTACTTC. The chain couples TRBV2 to TRBJ2-5; D is perhaps TRBD1 or TRBD2 (5 bases each). In germline, CDR1 is SNHLY, CDR2 FYNNEI. V was clipped by 6 bases and J by 4 bases, with 15 bases between them. This CDR3 spans 14 amino acids.

This clonotype was counted many times. The chain carries TRBV28 and TRBJ2-7, with D perhaps TRBD2 (6 bases). CDR3 length: 14 amino acids. Trimming left V 3 bases short and J 1 base short, with 10 bases between. Germline assignment: CDR1 MDHEN and CDR2 SYDVKM. CDR3 region: CASSFAGISYEQYF. The CDR3 DNA is TGTGCCAGCAGTTTCGCGGGAATTTCCTACGAGCAGTACTTC. Supplemented by reference TRBV28 and TRBJ2-7, the full variable domain reads DVKVTQSSRYLVKRTGEKVFLECVQDMDHENMFWYRQDPGLGLRLIYFSYDVKMKEKGDIPEGYSVSREKKERFSLILESASTNQTSMYLCASSFAGISYEQYFGPGTRLTVT.

Of note for this clonotype: A much bigger clone sits one base away, suggesting this may be a read error. This chain's CDR3 is CASGLGQPWSLGKPQHF. Here the CDR3 DNA reads TGTGCCAGCGGCTTAGGGCAACCCTGGTCGCTAGGGAAGCCCCAGCATTTT. J is TRBJ1-5 and V is TRBV7-8, with D unclear. The CDR3 sequence is 17 residues long. CDR1 SGHVS and CDR2 FQNEAQ come from the germline V gene.

This clonotype was seen ten or more times. This chain uses TRBV11-2 with TRBJ2-7; the match to TRBD1 covers 7 bases. V lost 5 bases, J lost 1 base, and 2 bases stayed unmatched. The germline CDR1 and CDR2 sequences are SGHAT and FQNNGV. The CDR3 spans 13 residues. The CDR3 DNA reads as TGTGCCAGCAGCCGGGACAGATCCTACGAGCAGTACTTC. Its protein product is CASSRDRSYEQYF.

J is TRBJ2-6 and V is TRBV6-1, with D possibly being TRBD1 or TRBD2 (5 bases each). The CDR3 has 15 residues. Trimming removed 3 bases at V and 4 bases at J, with 10 bases between. Per germline, CDR1 MNHNS and CDR2 SASEGT. The CDR3 DNA reads TGTGCCAGCAGTGATCCGGGGCTCGGGGCCAACGTCCTGACTTTC. Amino acids: CASSDPGLGANVLTF.

The rearrangement uses TRBV30 and TRBJ1-2; D may be TRBD1 (6 bases). The V end was cut by 8 bases, the J end by 6 bases, with 13 bases between. Germline loops: CDR1 GTSNPN, CDR2 SVGIG (reference sequence). CDR3 size: 11 residues. The CDR3 loop is CALRRGHGYTF. CDR3 in DNA: TGTGCCCTCCGCCGGGGGCATGGCTACACCTTC. The complete variable domain, with remaining parts taken from reference TRBV30 and TRBJ1-2, reads SQTIHQWPATLVQPVGSPLSLECTVEGTSNPNLYWYRQAAGRGLQLLFYSVGIGQISSEVPQNLSASRPQDRQFILSSKKLLLSDSGFYLCALRRGHGYTFGSGTRLTVV.

The chain employs TRBV3-1 and TRBJ2-7; D ambiguous. V was cut by 3 bases and J by 3 bases, with 9 bases left in between. The CDR3 loop spans 13 amino acids. Germline CDR1 LGHDT, CDR2 YNNKEL (reference sequence). The CDR3 region is CASSHDGHYEQYF. The CDR3 coding sequence is TGTGCCAGCAGCCACGACGGGCACTACGAGCAGTACTTC.